Following are 8 T cell receptor beta chains from one sample sequenced in a study of technical replicates of blood from several donors. Assay used: immunoSEQ multiplex PCR; TCRdb lists only in-frame clones, some missing. The table has approximately 95,000 clones, approximately 95% seen once; the top ten hold about 0.36%. Sequenced input: T cells isolated from PBMCs. The receptors originated from a human donor in good health.

The chain joins TRBV19 to TRBJ1-1; D call uncertain. Germline CDR1 and CDR2: LNHDA and SQIVND (reference sequence). The CDR3 runs to 14 residues. V lost 3 bases and J 1 base, leaving 9 bases between the germline ends. The CDR3, as DNA: TGTGCCAGTAGTATGGGCCAGACGAACACTGAAGCTTTCTTT. It is translated as CASSMGQTNTEAFF.

This chain connects TRBV6-6 to TRBJ2-3; 7 bases line up with TRBD2. V was pared by 3 bases and J by 3 bases, with 6 bases of the junction left unmatched. The V gene's germline CDR1 is MNHNY and CDR2 SVGAGI (reference sequence). This CDR3 region has 15 residues. The CDR3 reads CASSYLASGTDTQYF. The CDR3 DNA is TGTGCCAGCAGTTATTTGGCTAGCGGAACAGATACGCAGTATTTT.

The rearrangement uses TRBV19 and TRBJ1-5, with a weak D call TRBD1 (5 bases). This CDR3 has 15 residues. Germline V lookup: CDR1 LNHDA, CDR2 SQIVND (reference sequence). V lost 0 bases and J lost 2, with 8 bases in between. The CDR3 loop is CASSIEGGGNQPQHF. CDR3 nucleotide sequence: TGTGCCAGTAGTATAGAAGGAGGGGGCAATCAGCCCCAGCATTTT.

The chain employs TRBV30 and TRBJ1-2, with D hard to call. Trimming removed 3 bases from V and 6 bases from J, with 8 bases in between. CDR3 length equals 11 residues. CDR1 is GTSNPN, CDR2 SVGIG, per germline (reference sequence). Here the CDR3 DNA reads TGTGCCTGGAGAATGGCGGATGGCTACACCTTC. Its translation is CAWRMADGYTF.

This chain connects TRBV7-3 to TRBJ2-7; D possibly corresponds to TRBD2 (5 bases). CDR3 length: 15 residues. V dropped 2 bases and J dropped 5 bases, with 16 bases sitting between them. Germline CDR1 SGHTA, CDR2 FQGTGA. The CDR3, as DNA: TGTGCCAGCAGCTTAGGGCTAGCCGGCCCCCACGAGCAGTACTTC. This sequence encodes CASSLGLAGPHEQYF.

The J gene is TRBJ2-6, the V gene TRBV19, with 7 bases fitting TRBD2. CDR3 size: 16 residues. In germline, CDR1 is LNHDA, CDR2 SQIVND (reference sequence). V trimming: 5 bases; J trimming: 2 bases; junction bases outside the gene matches: 6. The CDR3 spells CASSRSGRAGANVLTF. The DNA of the CDR3 is TGTGCCAGTAGTCGCTCAGGGAGGGCTGGGGCCAACGTCCTGACTTTC.

The V call is TRBV19, the J call TRBJ2-3; tentative D call: TRBD1 (6 bases). CDR3 size: 14 residues. Trimming left V 3 bases short and J 1 base short, with 8 bases between. Germline values: CDR1 LNHDA, CDR2 SQIVND (reference sequence). CDR3 sequence reads: CASSIYRGTDTQYF. The CDR3 DNA reads TGTGCCAGTAGTATTTACAGGGGCACAGATACGCAGTATTTT.

Details on this clone: Germline is not matched at one junction end, which may reflect a read error. The chain recombines TRBV11-2 with TRBJ2-2; 8 nucleotides match TRBD1. This CDR3 has 14 amino acids. Germline values: CDR1 SGHAT, CDR2 FQNNGV. This CDR3 reads CASSIDRGTGELFF. As DNA, the CDR3 is TGTGCCAGCAGCATAGACAGGGGCACCGGGGAGCTGTTTTTT.